This T cell receptor beta chain is drawn from a study of T cells after posttransplantation cyclophosphamide (dated by TCRdb to between 2015 and 2016). General notes on the study: Using TRB sequencing, the study followed how the T cell repertoire reconstituted after myeloablative bone marrow transplantation in which posttransplantation cyclophosphamide served as GVHD prophylaxis. Because TRA and TRB clonality correlated tightly in fewer than 10 samples, the subsequent TCR analyses were limited to TRB only. In 3 patients, TRB sequencing was also performed on up to 3 more blood samples taken 2 to 5.2 years after transplant, and in a handful of patients, pretransplant blood was also TRB-sequenced. Public TRB sequences were queried against a database of over 3,500 sequences associated with responses to pathogens, tumor antigens, self-antigens and alloantigens. TRB sequencing was performed on blood from all 35 or so PTCy patients with 1-year posttransplant specimens. Antigen receptor sequencing was done on samples from 35 to 40 PTCy-treated patients and from more than 15 related bone marrow donors of those patients.

Peripheral blood samples were provided by related bone marrow donors on the day of marrow donation. Peripheral blood and bone marrow mononuclear cells were isolated by Ficoll-Hypaque density centrifugation and cryopreserved. Including the terminal cysteine and phenylalanine, the CDR3 comprises 12 residues. Of all the DNA, just the CDR3 is kept, 36 bases in frame from base 1. CDR1 and CDR2 (MNHNS, SASEGT) derive from the germline V gene. V loses 7 bases of germline sequence and J loses 8 bases, and the interval between the two ends is 14 bases. In this sample, this clone turned up many times. Its specific antigen is unknown. Base qualities are not recorded, but no much larger clone differs from it by a single base. TRB sequencing used genomic DNA with the immunoSEQ assay at survey resolution or the hsTCRB kit. In the source study's methods: Initial read processing used immunoSEQ software, and repertoire analyses used the LymphoSeq R package. Clonality was calculated as 1 minus normalized Shannon entropy, and the Gini coefficient was also calculated for each TRB dataset. Phenotypes of unsorted samples were inferred by mapping TRB sequences from sorted subsets of the recipient or donor onto the same recipient's unsorted samples. What TCRdb holds here is the immuneACCESS table cut down to in-frame rearrangements. Part of the clones is not present; checked against another copy, under half of the missing clones reflect an unresolved V gene, and the others are unexplained. The V and J calls and the clone size are those of that table, but D and trimming were determined from the DNA. The table shows 35,000 to 45,000 clones here, with no singletons. The ten largest clones capture roughly 2.3% of the sample.

Broader findings and caveats from the paper: Across 45 patients, recipient CMV seropositivity and CMV reactivation were highly associated with TRB clonality; PTCy diversity was similar to CNI/methotrexate controls. The TRB repertoires of T cells infiltrating skin or GI tract showed only limited overlap with the TRB repertoires of T cells in blood. Donor-recipient similarity was low at 1-2 months but increased during the first year, and donor CD8+ memory clones often dominated later blood repertoires.

The chain was built from TRBV6-1 and TRBJ1-2; the D region possibly corresponds to TRBD1 (5 bases align). The receptor was derived from a man between 35 and 55 years old in good health, CMV-negative, and a related stem cell transplant donor. Sequencing was performed on PBMCs. CDR3 protein: CASTQGLGGYTF. The DNA is TGTGCCAGCACCCAGGGATTAGGCGGCTACACCTTC.